This is a list of T cell receptor beta chains from one sample in a study of blood T cell repertoires in COVID-19. Measured with immunoSEQ multiplex PCR; TCRdb has only the in-frame clones, and not every one. The sample includes around 20,000 clones, around nine tenths of them seen just once. The sequencing sample was made of peripheral blood. Source of these receptors: a human donor with active COVID-19. The donor label of this sample is uncertain. CDR3s leave out the opening cysteine and the closing phenylalanine or tryptophan. The order of the fields is D gene, V gene, J gene, CDR3 protein. D genes are given only for firm matches.

d_call: TRBD1
v_call: TRBV15
j_call: TRBJ1-2
cdr3_aa: ATSRDKGGGGYT

d_call: .
v_call: TRBV28
j_call: TRBJ2-7
cdr3_aa: ASSLPGLKEQY

d_call: TRBD2
v_call: TRBV5-1
j_call: TRBJ2-3
cdr3_aa: ASSLRLAGGTDTQY

d_call: .
v_call: TRBV12-3/TRBV12-4
j_call: TRBJ1-6
cdr3_aa: ASSPGRDSPLH

d_call: TRBD1
v_call: TRBV28
j_call: TRBJ2-7
cdr3_aa: ASSYPGTGRYEQY

d_call: TRBD1
v_call: TRBV7-8
j_call: TRBJ2-6
cdr3_aa: ASSPSRDRASGANVLT

d_call: TRBD2
v_call: TRBV7-3
j_call: TRBJ2-3
cdr3_aa: ASSLLAGDTQY

d_call: .
v_call: TRBV6-5
j_call: TRBJ1-6
cdr3_aa: ASWAGINSPLH

d_call: .
v_call: TRBV9
j_call: TRBJ2-1
cdr3_aa: ASSVVVSYSCNEQF

d_call: TRBD1
v_call: TRBV3-1/TRBV3-2
j_call: TRBJ2-1
cdr3_aa: ASSQRDRGLDEQF

d_call: .
v_call: TRBV19
j_call: TRBJ2-3
cdr3_aa: ASTESGGSTDTQY

d_call: TRBD2
v_call: TRBV28
j_call: TRBJ2-7
cdr3_aa: ASLLAAGYEQY

d_call: .
v_call: TRBV5-1
j_call: TRBJ1-4
cdr3_aa: ASSLEGSGDEKLF

d_call: .
v_call: TRBV28
j_call: TRBJ2-3
cdr3_aa: ASSTADTQY

d_call: .
v_call: TRBV4-2
j_call: TRBJ2-7
cdr3_aa: ASSQGAGGRDSYEQY

d_call: TRBD2
v_call: TRBV5-1
j_call: TRBJ2-7
cdr3_aa: ASSPGTTYEQY

d_call: .
v_call: TRBV12-3/TRBV12-4
j_call: TRBJ1-2
cdr3_aa: ASSLDGGYGYT

d_call: .
v_call: TRBV7-7
j_call: TRBJ2-1
cdr3_aa: ASSLGPGGSNEQF

d_call: TRBD2
v_call: TRBV7-3
j_call: TRBJ2-2
cdr3_aa: ASSLSGRAGELF

d_call: .
v_call: TRBV4-3
j_call: TRBJ2-2
cdr3_aa: ASSQDFRDRTGELF

d_call: TRBD1
v_call: TRBV11-3
j_call: TRBJ2-2
cdr3_aa: ASRPRDRSTGELF

d_call: TRBD1
v_call: TRBV4-3
j_call: TRBJ2-2
cdr3_aa: ASSPERGGPNTGELF

d_call: .
v_call: TRBV29-1
j_call: TRBJ2-3
cdr3_aa: SVELGGADTQY

d_call: TRBD2
v_call: TRBV4-1
j_call: TRBJ2-1
cdr3_aa: ASSSGTSALHEQF

d_call: .
v_call: TRBV7-9
j_call: TRBJ2-4
cdr3_aa: ASSPRVNIQY

d_call: TRBD1
v_call: TRBV24-1
j_call: TRBJ1-5
cdr3_aa: ATSEPTGGTQPQH

d_call: TRBD1
v_call: TRBV5-1
j_call: TRBJ2-2
cdr3_aa: ASSRDSHIRRELF

d_call: .
v_call: TRBV20-1
j_call: TRBJ2-7
cdr3_aa: SAGSGYEQY